This T cell receptor beta chain was sequenced in a study of CD8+ T cells in alopecia areata. As for this clone: The sample holds other DNA sequences that translate to the same CDR3.

Germline assignment: CDR1 GTSNPN and CDR2 SVGIG (reference sequence). The CDR3 has 15 amino acids. Trimming took off 1 base at V and 1 base at J, with 11 bases between the two ends. Reverse transcribed after extraction, RNA yielded cDNA as the sequencing template. The table came from immunoSEQ multiplex PCR; TCRdb's copy has only in-frame clones and leaves some out. The sample lists some 130,000 clones, 45% to 50% occurring once. The chain uses TRBV30 and TRBJ1-5, with D possibly matching TRBD1 (6 bases). Sequencing was performed on CD8+ T cells sorted from blood, taken at week 0. This receptor was obtained from a human donor with alopecia areata. The CDR3 sequence is CAWSASGASNQPQHF. The DNA for the CDR3 is TGTGCCTGGAGTGCTTCAGGGGCAAGCAATCAGCCCCAGCATTTT.